This TCR beta chain was retrieved from a study of control samples from healthy donors and cancer patients. Assay used: immunoSEQ multiplex PCR; TCRdb lists only in-frame clones, some missing. There are around 30,000 clones in the sample; about 88% occur only once, and 1.5% to 2% lies in the top ten. The sample consisted of PBMCs. The receptor's source is a woman between 40 and 50 years old with lung cancer.

CDR3 bases: TGTGCCAGCAACCCTCCGGGACAGACATACAATGAGCAGTTCTTC. Its protein is CASNPPGQTYNEQFF. The rearrangement joins TRBV2 to TRBJ2-1, with TRBD1 matching 7 bases. Per the germline V gene, CDR1 is SNHLY and CDR2 is FYNNEI. The CDR3 runs to 15 residues. Trimming at V came to 7 bases and at J to 4 bases, leaving 10 bases not matched to a gene.